The next 19 T cell receptor beta chains were all read from a single sample in a study of identical twins. One entry per CDR3 protein, called by TCRdb with MiXCR from the 5' RACE reads. Here the sample spans roughly 540,000 distinct CDR3 sequences, approximately 22% being singletons. This sample was also put to use in a study of T cells expressing NK-cell markers.

Sequenced input: CD4+ T cells sorted from blood. The receptors shown here come from a woman between 18 and 30 years old in good health.

This clonotype was seen more than once but under ten times. The V gene is TRBV10-2, the J gene TRBJ1-1; no firm D call. Trimming removed 2 bases from V and 1 base from J, with 14 bases in between. The CDR3 runs to 16 residues. In germline, CDR1 is WSHSY, CDR2 SAAADI. This CDR3 is CASSESPLRRNTEAFF. The CDR3 region has the DNA TGCGCCAGCAGTGAGAGTCCGCTACGACGGAACACTGAAGCTTTCTTT.

The sample holds many counts of this clonotype. This chain connects TRBV20-1 to TRBJ1-2, with D perhaps TRBD1 (5 bases). With 6 bases removed from V and 3 bases from J, the gap between germline ends came to 8 bases. This CDR3 is 11 amino acids long. Per the germline V gene, CDR1 is DFQATT and CDR2 is SNEGSKA (reference sequence). The CDR3, as DNA: TGCAGTGCCTCACAGGACTATGGCTACACCTTC. Its protein product is CSASQDYGYTF.

This chain joins TRBV14 and TRBJ1-2; D is unclear. The CDR3 contains 13 residues. Germline V gene lookup returns CDR1 SGHDN and CDR2 FVKESK. Deletions cut 0 bases from V and 8 bases from J, with 10 bases between. CDR3 DNA sequence: TGTGCCAGCAGCCAAGAACTGGGGTTCGGCTACACCTTC. Translating gives CASSQELGFGYTF.

This clonotype was seen only a few times. J is TRBJ1-3 and V is TRBV9; no reliable D call. The CDR3 length is 14 residues. The germline V gene has CDR1 SGDLS and CDR2 YYNGEE. Trimming pared 6 bases from V and 2 bases from J, leaving 12 bases between. DNA for the CDR3: TGTGCCAGCACCCAAGGCGAAACTGGAAACACCATATATTTT. This sequence encodes CASTQGETGNTIYF.

This chain joins TRBV25-1 and TRBJ2-1; maybe TRBD1 (6 bases). From germline, CDR1 is MGHDK and CDR2 SYGVNS. The CDR3 is 14 residues long. The V end was cut by 8 bases, the J end by 4 bases, with 15 bases between. The CDR3 bases are TGTGCCAGCCTGTCAGGGACATCGTACAATGAGCAGTTCTTC. It translates to CASLSGTSYNEQFF.

This clonotype was counted only a few times. The rearrangement joins TRBV6-5 to TRBJ1-3; 7 nucleotides align to TRBD1. Germline V lookup: CDR1 MNHEY, CDR2 SVGAGI. The CDR3 is made up of 16 amino acids. The J segment lost 3 bases and the V segment lost 0 bases, leaving 5 bases of the junction unmatched. This CDR3 reads CASSYSTGNFGNTIYF. Written as DNA, the CDR3 is TGTGCCAGCAGTTACTCGACAGGGAACTTTGGAAACACCATATATTTT.

The chain carries TRBV5-1 and TRBJ2-7; 11 nucleotides match TRBD2. The V gene end was trimmed by 4 bases and the J gene end by 2 bases; junction bases not matched to a gene: 11. The CDR3 contains 17 residues. Germline V gene sequence: CDR1 SGHRS, CDR2 YFSETQ. The CDR3 DNA follows: TGCGCCAGCAGCAAAGATCTTACTAGCGGGGGCACCTACGAGCAGTACTTC. This encodes CASSKDLTSGGTYEQYF.

In its sample, this clonotype was seen a few times. The chain recombines TRBV20-1 with TRBJ2-3; no clear D. This CDR3 contains 11 residues. Trimming removed 0 bases at V and 5 bases at J, with 3 bases between. Germline assignment: CDR1 DFQATT and CDR2 SNEGSKA (reference sequence). The CDR3 protein is CSAREVDTQYF. The CDR3 DNA sequence: TGCAGTGCTAGAGAGGTAGATACGCAGTATTTT.

The chain uses TRBV9 and TRBJ2-7, with 12 bases lining up with TRBD2. V lost 3 bases and J lost 5; bases outside the gene matches: 3. The CDR3 runs to 14 residues. Germline-derived CDR1 and CDR2 are SGDLS and YYNGEE. The chain's CDR3 is CASSASGRAHEQYF. DNA of the CDR3: TGTGCCAGCAGCGCTAGCGGGAGGGCTCACGAGCAGTACTTC.

The rearrangement links TRBV29-1 to TRBJ1-1, with D perhaps matching TRBD1 (6 bases). This CDR3 comprises 12 residues. Germline CDR1 is SQVTM and CDR2 is ANQGSEA. V was clipped by 4 bases and J by 3 bases, with 9 bases between them. This chain's CDR3 is CSVGGADTEAFF. CDR3 coding DNA: TGCAGCGTTGGGGGGGCTGACACTGAAGCTTTCTTT.

This clonotype has just a few counts. This chain uses TRBV6-5 with TRBJ2-3; perhaps TRBD2 as D (6 bases). The V end was cut by 4 bases, the J end by 2 bases, with 19 bases between. This CDR3 has 17 residues. Germline V gene lookup returns CDR1 MNHEY and CDR2 SVGAGI. The CDR3: CASSFRPTSHATDTQYF. In DNA, the CDR3 is TGTGCCAGCAGTTTCCGCCCTACTAGCCACGCCACAGATACGCAGTATTTT.

This clonotype showed up just a few times. CDR3 sequence: CSATQGVEAFF. The CDR3 DNA follows: TGCAGTGCTACACAGGGGGTCGAAGCTTTCTTT. V gene TRBV20-1 combines with J gene TRBJ1-1; 8 nucleotides line up with TRBD1. Trimming took 4 bases from V and 8 from J; bases not matched to a gene: 3. The CDR3 totals 11 residues. CDR1 and CDR2 from the germline V gene are DFQATT and SNEGSKA (reference sequence).

The J gene is TRBJ2-1, the V gene TRBV12-3 or TRBV12-4, with 11 positions matching TRBD2. V lost 3 bases to trimming and J lost 5 bases; unmatched junction nucleotides: 9. CDR3 length: 17 residues. The CDR3 sequence is CASSLPSGGWVNNEQFF. The CDR3 nucleotides are TGTGCCAGCAGTTTGCCTAGCGGGGGGTGGGTAAACAATGAGCAGTTCTTC.

This chain links TRBV7-2 with TRBJ2-1, with 9 bases that match TRBD2. The trim removed 3 bases at V and 4 bases at J, leaving 4 bases unmatched. Germline loops: CDR1 SGHTA, CDR2 FQGNSA. The CDR3 runs to 15 residues. The CDR3 DNA sequence: TGTGCCAGCAGCTTTCCTAGCGGGGTTTACAATGAGCAGTTCTTC. It is translated as CASSFPSGVYNEQFF.

Only a few counts were recorded for this clonotype. No DNA is shown, since the ends of the CDR3 on it are uncertain; the CDR3 is the one TCRdb lists. The CDR3 sequence: CASNFRGQETQYF. V and J are TRBV6-1 and TRBJ2-5. CDR1 is MNHNS and CDR2 is SASEGT in the germline V gene. The CDR3 adds up to 13 amino acids, both ends counted.

This sequence joins TRBV7-2 and TRBJ1-2, with D maybe TRBD1 (6 bases). Trimming stripped 4 bases from V and 8 bases from J, with 14 bases between. Germline CDR1 and CDR2: SGHTA and FQGNSA. The CDR3 is 13 residues long. CDR3 sequence reads: CASSSGSGVGYTF. In DNA, the CDR3 is TGTGCCAGCAGCTCAGGCTCAGGGGTCGGCTACACCTTC. Drawing the rest from reference TRBV7-2 and TRBJ1-2, the complete variable domain is GAGVSQSPSNKVTEKGKDVELRCDPISGHTALYWYRQSLGQGLEFLIYFQGNSAPDKSGLPSDRFSAERTGGSVSTLTIQRTQQEDSAVYLCASSSGSGVGYTFGSGTRLTVV.

To note about this clonotype: The junction departs from germline at one end; a sequencing error may be responsible. This sequence joins TRBV7-7 and TRBJ2-1, with TRBD1 matching 8 bases. Germline CDR1 reads SSHAT; CDR2 reads FNYEAQ (reference sequence). CDR3 length: 15 residues. This CDR3 reads CASSLARTGNSEQFF. For the CDR3, the DNA is TGTGCTAGCAGCTTAGCACGGACAGGGAACAGTGAGCAGTTCTTC.

This clonotype appeared a few times. The CDR3 sequence is CASSLADGDSGYTF. The CDR3 DNA reads TGTGCCAGCAGCTTAGCGGACGGGGATTCAGGCTACACCTTC. The chain employs TRBV7-9 and TRBJ1-2; D is undetermined. Germline V gives CDR1 SEHNR, CDR2 FQNEAQ (reference sequence). This CDR3 has 14 amino acids. V was clipped by 0 bases and J by 8 bases, with 13 bases between them.

This clonotype has more than one count but fewer than ten. The rearrangement links TRBV2 to TRBJ2-5, with D uncertain. Germline assignment: CDR1 SNHLY and CDR2 FYNNEI. The length of the CDR3 is 11 residues. Trimming stripped 7 bases from V and 1 base from J, with 4 bases between. The CDR3 DNA reads as TGTGCCAGCATCTTCCAAGAGACCCAGTACTTC. Encoded protein: CASIFQETQYF.